These 17 T cell receptor beta chains were sequenced from one sample in a study of human T cells and chemical hapten exposure. Time point: patch test 2, 6 weeks after DPC sensitization. Treatment given: therapeutic diphenylcyclopropenone sensitization with weekly scalp DPC. Each CDR3 protein gets one entry after TCRdb re-called the RACE reads with MiXCR. There are roughly 380,000 distinct CDR3 sequences in the sample; about 6.9% occur only once, and over 5.5% lies in the top ten. This specimen was whole blood, taken in connection with sensitization to the hapten diphenylcyclopropenone (DPC). These receptors were taken from a woman aged 18-30 years with alopecia areata. Some clones in this sample may be carry-over from other donors' samples.

The gene calls are TRBV28 and TRBJ2-7; no clear D gene. V was shortened by 8 bases and J by 4 bases, with 12 bases between the two germline ends. The CDR3 loop spans 12 amino acids. From germline, CDR1 is MDHEN and CDR2 SYDVKM. The CDR3 nucleotides read TGTGCCAGCGTGACGGACCGTTACGAGCAGTACTTC. Translation gives CASVTDRYEQYF.

This clonotype was seen more than once but under ten times. This chain uses TRBV6-1 with TRBJ1-5, with D possibly being TRBD1 (6 bases). V was pared by 5 bases and J by 4 bases, with 15 bases between. Germline CDR1 reads MNHNS; CDR2 reads SASEGT. The length of the CDR3 is 15 residues. CDR3 loop: CASSFSQGGNQPQHF. In DNA form, the CDR3 reads TGTGCCAGCAGTTTTTCACAGGGTGGGAATCAGCCCCAGCATTTT.

The chain employs TRBV7-6 and TRBJ1-6; 7 positions match TRBD1. CDR3 length: 16 amino acids. Germline V lookup: CDR1 SGHVS, CDR2 FNYEAQ. V lost 0 bases and J lost 10; bases outside the gene matches: 9. The CDR3 spells CASSLAGGAAGSPLHF. The CDR3 region has the DNA TGTGCCAGCAGCTTAGCAGGGGGCGCGGCAGGATCACCCCTCCACTTT.

This clonotype was found many times. Here the CDR3 reads CSARGTGRAFF. The CDR3, as DNA: TGCAGTGCTAGGGGCACAGGGCGAGCTTTCTTT. The chain recombines TRBV20-1 with TRBJ1-1, with D perhaps matching TRBD1 (6 bases). CDR3 length: 11 residues. V lost 3 bases to trimming and J lost 10 bases, with 12 bases between them. Germline V gene sequence: CDR1 DFQATT, CDR2 SNEGSKA (reference sequence).

This clonotype has at least ten counts. The chain carries TRBV6-5 and TRBJ1-6; D remains unclear. CDR1 MNHEY and CDR2 SVGAGI come from the germline V gene. V gave up 0 bases and J gave up 6 bases, with 12 bases separating them. The CDR3 sequence is 16 residues long. The CDR3 coding sequence is TGTGCCAGCAGTTACTCGTTTGGGTTTGGTAATTCACCCCTCCACTTT. Translation: CASSYSFGFGNSPLHF.

This clonotype was recorded at least ten times. The V call is TRBV14, the J call TRBJ1-3; D gene ambiguous. Germline CDR1 and CDR2: SGHDN and FVKESK. With 10 bases removed from V and 3 bases from J, the gap between germline ends came to 7 bases. The CDR3 runs to 11 residues. CDR3 loop: CATSIGNTIYF. CDR3 in DNA: TGTGCCACCTCTATTGGAAACACCATATATTTT.

J is TRBJ1-2 and V is TRBV6-5; weak D call: TRBD1 (5 bases). With 8 bases removed from V and 4 bases from J, the gap between germline ends came to 14 bases. This CDR3 is built from 13 residues. Germline V gene sequence: CDR1 MNHEY, CDR2 SVGAGI. CDR3 residues: CASYPQQGYGYTF. CDR3 in DNA: TGTGCCAGCTACCCCCAGCAGGGCTATGGCTACACCTTC.

This clonotype has a handful of counts. The chain carries TRBV27 and TRBJ2-5; 8 bases line up with TRBD2. The trim removed 3 bases at V and 4 bases at J, leaving 13 bases unmatched. The germline V gene has CDR1 MNHEY and CDR2 SMNVEV (reference sequence). The CDR3 is made up of 17 amino acids. DNA for the CDR3: TGTGCCAGCAGTTTTGGTAGCGGGGCGTCCCTTGTAGAGACCCAGTACTTC. Its translation: CASSFGSGASLVETQYF.

This clonotype is medium-sized in the sample. The junction and the germline gene differ at one end; a read error may be behind it. The chain recombines TRBV4-1 with TRBJ2-4; either TRBD1 or TRBD2 may fit D (5 bases each). This CDR3 is 13 amino acids long. Germline-derived CDR1 and CDR2 are MGHRA and YSYEKL. The CDR3 region has the DNA TGCGCCAGCAGCCAAGTCTTGAGGGACCGGAAGATCTTC. Amino acids: CASSQVLRDRKIF.

This chain uses TRBV7-2 with TRBJ2-7; 10 bases fit TRBD2. The CDR3 contains 15 residues. With 3 bases clipped from V and 2 bases from J, the junction kept 4 bases outside the gene matches. The V gene's germline CDR1 is SGHTA and CDR2 FQGNSA. The CDR3 region is CASSLRTSGAYEQYF. The CDR3 DNA follows: TGTGCCAGCAGCTTGAGGACTAGCGGAGCCTACGAGCAGTACTTC. Looking up the rest from reference TRBV7-2 and TRBJ2-7 gives the full variable domain: GAGVSQSPSNKVTEKGKDVELRCDPISGHTALYWYRQSLGQGLEFLIYFQGNSAPDKSGLPSDRFSAERTGGSVSTLTIQRTQQEDSAVYLCASSLRTSGAYEQYFGPGTRLTVT.

This clonotype has only a few counts. The V and J genes are TRBV20-1 and TRBJ2-3; D is ambiguous. Between the trimmed V and J ends, which lost 6 bases and 4 bases, there was a span of 11 bases. CDR3 length equals 12 residues. Germline CDR1 is DFQATT and CDR2 is SNEGSKA (reference sequence). Written as DNA, the CDR3 is TGCAGTGCCATCCGTAGATCAGATACGCAGTATTTT. Translated, it gives CSAIRRSDTQYF.

This clonotype showed up just a few times. The V gene is TRBV20-1, the J gene TRBJ2-5, with 8 bases matching TRBD2. CDR3 length: 14 amino acids. From germline, CDR1 is DFQATT and CDR2 SNEGSKA (reference sequence). Unmatched junction bases numbered 5, after V lost 1 base and J lost 4 bases. CDR3 sequence reads: CSARGGLDAETQYF. The DNA of the CDR3 is TGCAGTGCTAGAGGGGGACTAGACGCAGAGACCCAGTACTTC.

This clonotype has just a few counts. The chain combines TRBV6-6 with TRBJ1-1; 7 bases are shared with TRBD1. The CDR3 extends over 15 amino acids. Germline V gene lookup returns CDR1 MNHNY and CDR2 SVGAGI (reference sequence). With V trimmed by 6 bases and J by 3 bases, 10 bases remained unmatched. This chain's CDR3 is CASSLTQTGYTEAFF. The CDR3 nucleotides read TGTGCCAGCAGCTTAACCCAGACAGGGTACACTGAAGCTTTCTTT.

Ten or more counts support this clonotype. V is TRBV11-3 and J is TRBJ1-2; D is unclear. The CDR3 has 13 residues. V gave up 3 bases and J gave up 7 bases, with 12 bases separating them. Germline lookup yields CDR1 SGHNT and CDR2 YENEEA. The CDR3 is CASSLSSGAGYTF. CDR3 DNA: TGTGCCAGCAGCTTGAGTAGCGGAGCTGGCTACACCTTC.

CDR3: CSVVNSGGYNEQFF. DNA of the CDR3: TGCAGCGTTGTGAATAGCGGGGGCTACAATGAGCAGTTCTTC. The J gene is TRBJ2-1, the V gene TRBV29-1; 9 nucleotides line up with TRBD2. In germline, CDR1 is SQVTM, CDR2 ANQGSEA. The trim removed 4 bases at V and 3 bases at J, leaving 4 bases unmatched. This CDR3 region has 14 residues.

This clonotype came up many times. The J gene is TRBJ2-3, the V gene TRBV2; D is tentatively TRBD1 or TRBD2 (5 bases each). The V gene lost 1 base and the J gene lost 7 bases, with 15 bases spanning the gap. This CDR3 comprises 15 residues. The germline CDR1 and CDR2 sequences are SNHLY and FYNNEI. The DNA of the CDR3 is TGTGCCAGCAGTGAAGGGGGGTCCGATATAAATACGCAGTATTTT. Residues: CASSEGGSDINTQYF. The whole variable domain, filled in from reference TRBV2 and TRBJ2-3, reads EPEVTQTPSHQVTQMGQEVILRCVPISNHLYFYWYRQILGQKVEFLVSFYNNEISEKSEIFDDQFSVERPDGSNFTLKIRSTKLEDSAMYFCASSEGGSDINTQYFGPGTRLTVL.

The table lists this clonotype with a few counts. The V call is TRBV5-1, the J call TRBJ2-5; D may be TRBD2 (5 bases). The CDR3 totals 15 residues. Deletions cut 0 bases from V and 1 base from J, with 10 bases between. In germline, CDR1 is SGHRS, CDR2 YFSETQ. As DNA, the CDR3 is TGCGCCAGCAGCTTGGATCCACGGGGCCAAGAGACCCAGTACTTC. The encoded protein is CASSLDPRGQETQYF.